Listed below are T cell receptor beta chains from one sample, sequenced in a study of CD8+CD57+ T cells in acquired aplastic anemia. TCRdb re-derived calls from the reads in MiXCR, one entry per CDR3 protein. The table records 62,000 or so distinct CDR3 sequences, under 65% of them present only once. The sequencing sample was made of sorted CD4+, CD8+, or CD8+CD57+ T cells (not recorded which) from PBMCs. The source is a human donor in good health, serving as a control. Each CDR3 is given with its conserved first and last residue. The D gene is left open where the match is weak. A row's size may be missing; if present it is once, few, many or a size class.

TRBD1	TRBV20-1	few	TRBJ1-2	CSARLGTGGGDGYTF	TGCAGTGCTAGACTTGGGACAGGGGGAGGTGATGGCTACACCTTC
NA	TRBV20-1	once	TRBJ1-5	CSARAGNNQPQHF	TGCAGTGCTAGAGCCGGTAACAATCAGCCCCAGCATTTT
NA	TRBV2	NA	TRBJ1-5	CASSEEVQPQHF	TGTGCCAGCAGTGAAGAGGTTCAGCCCCAGCATTTT
NA	TRBV29-1	NA	TRBJ2-7	CSVETEGLVREQYF	TGCAGCGTTGAAACAGAAGGCCTAGTTCGCGAGCAGTACTTC
TRBD1	TRBV7-6	once	TRBJ1-2	CASSLMRDRAGGYTF	TGTGCCAGCAGCCTGATGCGGGACAGGGCTGGTGGCTACACCTTC
NA	TRBV7-8	once	TRBJ1-5	CASSLAGGGQPQHF	TGTGCCAGCAGCTTAGCTGGGGGTGGGCAGCCCCAGCATTTT
TRBD1	TRBV12-3/TRBV12-4	NA	TRBJ1-2	CASSFGQGNYGYTF	TGTGCCAGCAGTTTTGGACAGGGTAACTATGGCTACACCTTC
TRBD1	TRBV29-1	NA	TRBJ2-1	CSVDGQVYNEQFF	TGCAGCGTTGACGGACAGGTCTACAATGAGCAGTTCTTC
TRBD1	TRBV7-9	many	TRBJ2-1	CASSASGTEINEQFF	TGTGCCAGCAGCGCCTCCGGGACAGAAATCAATGAGCAGTTCTTC
NA	TRBV20-1	NA	TRBJ1-5	CSALDGSSNQPQHF	TGCAGTGCTTTGGACGGGTCTAGCAATCAGCCCCAGCATTTT
NA	TRBV6-4	many	TRBJ2-3	CASSDSPGTSDTQYF	TGTGCCAGCAGTGACTCTCCAGGGACTTCAGATACGCAGTATTTT
NA	TRBV3-1	NA	TRBJ2-1	CASSQGGVLELGYEQFF	TGTGCCAGCAGCCAAGGGGGGGTTCTCGAGCTCGGGTATGAGCAGTTCTTC
NA	TRBV9	NA	TRBJ2-7	CASSARVQGSYEQYF	TGTGCCAGCAGTGCTAGAGTCCAGGGGAGCTACGAGCAGTACTTC
TRBD1	TRBV11-3	NA	TRBJ1-1	CASSPGQGGTEAFF	TGTGCCAGCAGCCCCGGACAGGGGGGCACTGAAGCTTTCTTT
TRBD2	TRBV11-2	NA	TRBJ2-7	CASIPWRGLADYEQYF	TGTGCCAGCATCCCGTGGAGGGGCCTAGCGGACTACGAGCAGTACTTC
NA	TRBV3-1	many	TRBJ2-1	CASSQVVGMAYNEQFF	TGTGCCAGCAGCCAAGTTGTGGGGATGGCCTACAATGAGCAGTTCTTC
NA	TRBV30	NA	TRBJ2-3	CAWSPTDRTDTQYF	TGTGCCTGGAGCCCGACAGACCGCACAGATACGCAGTATTTT
NA	TRBV2	many	TRBJ2-1	CASSEPTYNEQFF	TGTGCCAGCAGTGAACCTACTTACAATGAGCAGTTCTTC
NA	TRBV29-1	NA	TRBJ2-3	CSTDSGTDTQYF	TGCAGCACCGACAGCGGCACAGATACGCAGTATTTT
NA	TRBV2	NA	TRBJ1-5	CASSGSQDSNQPQHF	TGTGCCAGCAGTGGTTCGCAGGATAGCAATCAGCCCCAGCATTTT
NA	TRBV19	medium-sized	TRBJ2-3	CARGGQPPDTQYF	TGTGCCAGGGGGGGACAGCCGCCAGATACGCAGTATTTT
NA	TRBV7-6	medium-sized	TRBJ2-7	CASRLATGEQYF	TGTGCCAGCAGACTGGCTACGGGGGAGCAGTACTTC
NA	TRBV24-1	NA	TRBJ1-1	CATSDEVQRVTFF	TGTGCCACCAGTGATGAAGTGCAAAGGGTCACTTTCTTT
TRBD2	TRBV7-8	many	TRBJ2-7	CASSLAAGGSYEQYF	TGTGCCAGCAGCTTAGCGGCGGGAGGATCCTACGAGCAGTACTTC
NA	TRBV2	NA	TRBJ1-5	CASSLISIDRNQPQHF	TGTGCCAGCAGTTTAATTTCGATAGACAGAAATCAGCCCCAGCATTTT
NA	TRBV6-6	many	TRBJ2-1	CASSYGGTTEPGFF	TGTGCCAGCAGTTACGGGGGCACGACCGAACCGGGTTTCTTC
NA	TRBV27	many	TRBJ2-5	CASSNGHEKGTQYF	TGTGCCAGCAGTAATGGACACGAGAAGGGGACCCAGTACTTC
NA	TRBV2	NA	TRBJ2-7	CASRTSTYEQYF	TGTGCCAGCCGGACCTCGACCTACGAGCAGTACTTC
NA	TRBV20-1	NA	TRBJ2-5	CSASRRGPTETQYF	TGCAGTGCCAGCAGACGAGGACCCACGGAGACCCAGTACTTC
TRBD2	TRBV7-9	many	TRBJ2-3	CASSLSAGVADTQYF	TGTGCCAGCAGCTTATCGGCGGGAGTGGCAGATACGCAGTATTTT
TRBD1	TRBV24-1	NA	TRBJ2-7	CATGNRDRGYEQYF	TGTGCCACCGGAAACCGGGACAGGGGCTACGAGCAGTACTTC
NA	TRBV25-1	once	TRBJ1-1	CASSSVSTEAFF	TGTGCCAGCAGTTCCGTAAGCACTGAAGCTTTCTTT
TRBD2	TRBV24-1	NA	TRBJ2-7	CASGPAGTYEQYF	TGTGCCTCCGGCCCAGCGGGGACCTACGAGCAGTACTTC
NA	TRBV15	NA	TRBJ2-7	CATSSYSYEQYF	TGTGCCACCAGCAGCTACTCCTACGAGCAGTACTTC
TRBD2	TRBV30	many	TRBJ2-1	CAWTSGSYNEQFF	TGTGCCTGGACTAGCGGGAGCTACAATGAGCAGTTCTTC
NA	TRBV19	many	TRBJ2-3	CASSIYLGTDTQYF	TGTGCCAGTAGTATCTATCTCGGCACAGATACGCAGTATTTT
NA	TRBV6-5	many	TRBJ1-5	CASSYSPTGESNQPQHF	TGTGCCAGCAGTTACTCGCCTACGGGAGAAAGCAATCAGCCCCAGCATTTT
NA	TRBV24-1	NA	TRBJ2-7	CATGGEGGYEQYF	TGTGCCACGGGGGGAGAAGGAGGCTACGAGCAGTACTTC
NA	TRBV27	many	TRBJ2-1	CASSPDLDVEQFF	TGTGCCAGCAGCCCCGATCTCGACGTAGAGCAGTTCTTC
NA	TRBV10-2	few	TRBJ2-5	CASSGRPRGSKETQYF	TGCGCCAGCAGTGGGCGCCCAAGGGGAAGCAAAGAGACCCAGTACTTC
TRBD2	TRBV10-3	NA	TRBJ2-5	CAISSASPGGRETQYF	TGTGCCATCAGTTCAGCGTCCCCGGGGGGGCGCGAGACCCAGTACTTC
TRBD1	TRBV29-1	NA	TRBJ2-5	CSVEPGGETQYF	TGCAGCGTTGAACCAGGGGGCGAGACCCAGTACTTC
NA	TRBV20-1	many	TRBJ1-1	CSAPQGNTEAFF	TGCAGTGCCCCGCAGGGCAACACTGAAGCTTTCTTT
TRBD1	TRBV10-3	NA	TRBJ1-5	CAIGQDSNQPQHF	TGTGCCATCGGACAGGATAGCAATCAGCCCCAGCATTTT
NA	TRBV5-1	many	TRBJ2-1	CASSLGGADEQFF	TGCGCCAGCAGCTTGGGGGGGGCTGATGAGCAGTTCTTC
TRBD1	TRBV7-8	once	TRBJ1-1	CASSLRQGIFGEAFF	TGTGCCAGCAGCTTAAGACAGGGAATATTCGGTGAAGCTTTCTTT
NA	TRBV3-1	many	TRBJ1-1	CASSQGMTEMNTEAFF	TGTGCCAGCAGCCAAGGAATGACAGAGATGAACACTGAAGCTTTCTTT
NA	TRBV13	many	TRBJ2-1	CASSLGGAAILNEQFF	TGTGCCAGCAGCTTAGGCGGCGCAGCAATATTAAATGAGCAGTTCTTC
NA	TRBV11-2	many	TRBJ2-7	CASSLEQPDYYEQYF	TGTGCCAGCAGCTTAGAACAACCCGACTACTACGAGCAGTACTTC